Below are 28 T cell receptor beta chains sequenced from a single sample in a study of cytomegalovirus exposure and HLA in healthy donors. The protocol was immunoSEQ multiplex PCR, while the TCRdb copy is restricted to in-frame clones and leaves out a portion. The repertoire consists of hundreds of thousands of clones, with 86% occurring once and the leading ten covering 0.83%. The sample consisted of PBMCs. Source of these receptors: a woman aged 18 to 35 in good health and CMV-seronegative.

This chain uses TRBV28 with TRBJ1-2; no clear D gene. The CDR3 extends over 11 amino acids. CDR1 MDHEN and CDR2 SYDVKM come from the germline V gene. Trimming stripped 6 bases from V and 10 bases from J, with 12 bases between. As DNA, the CDR3 is TGTGCCAGCAGCCCTGCTACCCACTACACCTTC. This encodes CASSPATHYTF.

CDR3 sequence: CASSLGPTSGRAPYEQYF. For the CDR3, the DNA is TGTGCCAGCAGCTTGGGCCCGACTAGCGGGAGGGCCCCCTACGAGCAGTACTTC. The chain couples TRBV5-4 to TRBJ2-7; 14 bases agree with TRBD2. V lost 0 bases and J lost 2; bases outside the gene matches: 7. Looked up from germline, CDR1 is SGHNT and CDR2 is YYREEE (reference sequence). The CDR3 spans 18 residues.

The table lists this clone with a count of one. The genes are TRBV18 and TRBJ2-3; the D gene is possibly TRBD1 (5 bases). Deletions cut 6 bases from V and 0 bases from J, with 13 bases between. Germline lookup yields CDR1 KGHSH and CDR2 LQKENI. This CDR3 has 15 amino acids. The CDR3 here is CASSPGHRSTDTQYF. As DNA, the CDR3 is TGTGCCAGCTCCCCTGGACACCGAAGCACAGATACGCAGTATTTT.

The V call is TRBV2, the J call TRBJ2-7, with 8 bases aligning to TRBD1. With V trimmed by 7 bases and J by 7 bases, 6 bases remained unmatched. The CDR3 spans 12 residues. Germline-derived CDR1 and CDR2 are SNHLY and FYNNEI. The CDR3 DNA follows: TGTGCCAGCACCTGGGACAGGAAGGAGCAGTACTTC. Translating gives CASTWDRKEQYF.

There are a few counts of this clone. The V call is TRBV6-5, the J call TRBJ1-2, with 7 bases lining up with TRBD1. This CDR3 comprises 15 residues. Germline V CDR1 and CDR2: MNHEY, SVGAGI. Trimming cost V 2 bases and J 0 bases; bases outside gene matches: 3. DNA of the CDR3: TGTGCCAGCAGTTACACCGGACAGGCTAACTATGGCTACACCTTC. Translation: CASSYTGQANYGYTF.

This chain links TRBV7-6 with TRBJ2-7; TRBD2 aligns across 9 bases. The V gene end was trimmed by 0 bases and the J gene end by 2 bases; junction bases not matched to a gene: 5. The CDR3 is made up of 16 amino acids. The germline CDR1 and CDR2 sequences are SGHVS and FNYEAQ. The CDR3 nucleotides are TGTGCCAGCAGCTTAGCCGGCGGGGGGGTCCCCTACGAGCAGTACTTC. Translation gives CASSLAGGGVPYEQYF.

V and J are TRBV28 and TRBJ1-1; the D gene is possibly TRBD1 (6 bases). Germline CDR1 and CDR2: MDHEN and SYDVKM. Deletions cut 8 bases from V and 1 base from J, with 14 bases between. The length of the CDR3 is 14 residues. This CDR3 is CASRLWTANTEAFF. For the CDR3, the DNA is TGTGCCAGCCGCCTTTGGACAGCGAACACTGAAGCTTTCTTT.

The table lists this clone with a count of one. The chain is built from TRBV28 and TRBJ1-4; 10 nucleotides match TRBD1. J lost 7 bases, V lost 3 bases, and 8 bases had no gene match. The CDR3 totals 16 residues. Germline V gene data show CDR1 as MDHEN and CDR2 as SYDVKM. CDR3 DNA sequence: TGTGCCAGCAGTTTCTCAGGGACAGGGGAGAGTGAAAAACTGTTTTTT. This codes for CASSFSGTGESEKLFF.

This chain uses TRBV28 with TRBJ1-1; D gene unclear. The V gene's germline CDR1 is MDHEN and CDR2 SYDVKM. V lost 5 bases and J lost 4, with 5 bases in between. This CDR3 has 11 residues. DNA of the CDR3: TGTGCCAGCAGTCCCAGCACTGAAGCTTTCTTT. It specifies CASSPSTEAFF.

The V call is TRBV4-1, the J call TRBJ2-4, with 11 bases fitting TRBD2. CDR3 length: 17 residues. Germline CDR1 reads MGHRA; CDR2 reads YSYEKL. V was clipped by 0 bases and J by 7 bases; unmatched bases: 8. The CDR3 loop reads CASSQEGLAGGRNIQYF. CDR3 coding DNA: TGCGCCAGCAGCCAAGAAGGGCTAGCGGGGGGACGGAACATTCAGTACTTC.

The CDR3 nucleotides are TGCAGCGGTGGACAGGGGGCTGGCGAGCAGTACTTC. Translating gives CSGGQGAGEQYF. The chain uses TRBV29-1 and TRBJ2-7; 11 bases align to TRBD1. The V gene end was trimmed by 7 bases and the J gene end by 6 bases; junction bases not matched to a gene: 5. Germline-derived CDR1 and CDR2 are SQVTM and ANQGSEA. The CDR3 is 12 amino acids.

The rearrangement links TRBV7-9 to TRBJ1-1; 7 bases agree with TRBD1. V gave up 4 bases and J gave up 6 bases; unmatched junction bases: 5. The CDR3 extends over 13 amino acids. CDR1 is SEHNR, CDR2 FQNEAQ, per germline (reference sequence). CDR3 protein: CASSSTGSSEAFF. The CDR3 DNA sequence: TGTGCCAGCAGCTCGACAGGGAGCTCTGAAGCTTTCTTT.

The chain joins TRBV6-5 to TRBJ2-1; no firm D call. The CDR3 runs 13 residues. V lost 5 bases and J 7 bases, leaving 12 bases between the germline ends. Germline loops: CDR1 MNHEY, CDR2 SVGAGI. The CDR3 loop is CASSARTQNEQFF. In DNA form, the CDR3 reads TGTGCCAGCAGTGCTCGAACGCAGAATGAGCAGTTCTTC.

The CDR3: CASSLSVGSSYEQYF. CDR3 bases: TGTGCCAGCAGCTTAAGTGTCGGTAGCTCCTACGAGCAGTACTTC. The chain employs TRBV11-3 and TRBJ2-7; D is unresolved. The germline V gene has CDR1 SGHNT and CDR2 YENEEA. CDR3 length: 15 residues. With 2 bases removed from V and 0 bases from J, the gap between germline ends came to 11 bases.

The V call is TRBV4-1, the J call TRBJ1-1; D is possibly TRBD1 (5 bases). Trimming cost V 0 bases and J 1 base, with 12 bases left between them. The CDR3 runs to 16 residues. The germline gives CDR1 MGHRA, CDR2 YSYEKL. The CDR3, as DNA: TGCGCCAGCAGCCAAGAAGCGGGACTCTCGAACACTGAAGCTTTCTTT. Encoded protein: CASSQEAGLSNTEAFF.

The V gene is TRBV2, the J gene TRBJ2-7, with 8 bases fitting TRBD1. CDR3 length: 14 amino acids. Per the germline V gene, CDR1 is SNHLY and CDR2 is FYNNEI. V lost 6 bases and J lost 2; bases outside the gene matches: 6. CDR3 in DNA: TGTGCCAGCAGGAAGGGACAGGCTACCTACGAGCAGTACTTC. Its protein is CASRKGQATYEQYF.

The V and J genes are TRBV30 and TRBJ2-1; 11 nucleotides line up with TRBD2. V trimming: 5 bases; J trimming: 4 bases; junction bases outside the gene matches: 4. This CDR3 spans 14 amino acids. Germline-derived CDR1 and CDR2 are GTSNPN and SVGIG (reference sequence). The CDR3 DNA is TGTGCCTGGGCGACTAGCGGGATTTACAATGAGCAGTTCTTC. Translated, it gives CAWATSGIYNEQFF.

V is TRBV11-2 and J is TRBJ1-6; 8 nucleotides match TRBD1. CDR1 SGHAT and CDR2 FQNNGV come from the germline V gene. The CDR3 contains 13 residues. V trimming: 8 bases; J trimming: 9 bases; junction bases outside the gene matches: 6. In nucleotides, the CDR3 is TGTGCCAGCCGACAGGGGAGGGTTTCACCCCTCCACTTT. Its protein product is CASRQGRVSPLHF. Full variable domain (missing parts from reference TRBV11-2 and TRBJ1-6): EAGVAQSPRYKIIEKRQSVAFWCNPISGHATLYWYQQILGQGPKLLIQFQNNGVVDDSQLPKDRFSAERLKGVDSTLKIQPAKLEDSAVYLCASRQGRVSPLHFGNGTRLTVT.

The chain is built from TRBV6-1 and TRBJ2-7; TRBD2 matches at 10 bases. Germline CDR1 reads MNHNS; CDR2 reads SASEGT. Trimming removed 4 bases from V and 2 bases from J; junction bases left unmatched: 2. The CDR3 covers 14 residues. Here the CDR3 DNA reads TGTGCCAGCAGTGCAGCGGGAGGGCCCTACGAGCAGTACTTC. Translating it yields CASSAAGGPYEQYF.

The chain carries TRBV15 and TRBJ1-2; 8 bases agree with TRBD1. The length of the CDR3 is 14 residues. Germline CDR1 LNHNV, CDR2 YYDKDF (reference sequence). Trimming at V came to 8 bases and at J to 4 bases, leaving 9 bases not matched to a gene. The CDR3 DNA sequence: TGTGCCACCGGCATCCATGGGACAGGCTATGGCTACACCTTC. It yields the protein CATGIHGTGYGYTF.

The gene calls are TRBV28 and TRBJ2-7; TRBD2 aligns across 10 bases. This CDR3 has 14 amino acids. V lost 7 bases and J lost 5; bases outside the gene matches: 8. Germline V gene sequence: CDR1 MDHEN, CDR2 SYDVKM. For the CDR3, the DNA is TGTGCCAGCACCGCCGGCCTAGCGGGAGACGAGCAGTACTTC. This encodes CASTAGLAGDEQYF.

The chain combines TRBV10-1 with TRBJ2-1; 10 nucleotides match TRBD2. Germline assignment: CDR1 WNHNN and CDR2 SYGVQD (reference sequence). Germline trimming cut 3 bases from V and 2 bases from J; bases unmatched to any gene: 4. The length of the CDR3 is 16 residues. Here the CDR3 reads CASSDSGLAAYNEQFF. The CDR3 DNA is TGCGCCAGCAGTGATTCCGGACTAGCGGCCTACAATGAGCAGTTCTTC.

J is TRBJ2-5 and V is TRBV7-8; a weak D match, TRBD1 (6 bases). The V gene's germline CDR1 is SGHVS and CDR2 FQNEAQ. The CDR3 is made up of 15 amino acids. Trimming left V 5 bases short and J 1 base short, with 14 bases between. CDR3 coding DNA: TGTGCCAGCAGCCAATACGGACAGACCCAAGAGACCCAGTACTTC. This codes for CASSQYGQTQETQYF.

The V call is TRBV7-2, the J call TRBJ2-3, with a tentative D call TRBD1 (5 bases). With 1 base removed from V and 8 bases from J, the gap between germline ends came to 7 bases. CDR3 length: 12 residues. Germline V gene sequence: CDR1 SGHTA, CDR2 FQGNSA. CDR3 bases: TGTGCCAGCAGCTTAGGGGGCAGTACGCAGTATTTT. It translates to CASSLGGSTQYF.

As regards this clone: The sample holds other DNA sequences that translate to the same CDR3. The chain links TRBV4-2 to TRBJ2-7, with D perhaps matching TRBD1 (6 bases). The length of the CDR3 is 14 residues. V gave up 0 bases and J gave up 3 bases, with 9 bases separating them. CDR1 and CDR2 (germline): LGHNA, YNFKEQ. The CDR3 DNA sequence: TGTGCCAGCAGCCAAGATGGACAGTTCTACGAGCAGTACTTC. It yields the protein CASSQDGQFYEQYF.

In its sample, this clone was seen a few times. The chain couples TRBV11-2 to TRBJ2-7; 9 nucleotides align to TRBD2. Germline V lookup: CDR1 SGHAT, CDR2 FQNNGV. V trimming: 0 bases; J trimming: 7 bases; junction bases outside the gene matches: 10. The CDR3 consists of 16 residues. CDR3 sequence: CASSLERRGGNWEQYF. The CDR3 nucleotides read TGTGCCAGCAGCTTAGAGCGGCGGGGGGGGAACTGGGAGCAGTACTTC.

The V gene is TRBV4-1, the J gene TRBJ2-3, with 8 bases identical to TRBD2. Germline V gene sequence: CDR1 MGHRA, CDR2 YSYEKL. Trimming cost V 0 bases and J 9 bases; bases outside gene matches: 8. CDR3 size: 15 residues. The CDR3 is CASSQDGSGAPTQYF. The CDR3 DNA reads as TGCGCCAGCAGCCAAGACGGTAGCGGGGCCCCAACGCAGTATTTT.

Points on this clone: Additional DNA sequences in this sample encode the identical CDR3. The gene calls are TRBV30 and TRBJ1-1; weak D call: TRBD1 (5 bases). This CDR3 region has 13 residues. V was shortened by 3 bases and J by 0 bases, with 8 bases between the two germline ends. Looked up from germline, CDR1 is GTSNPN and CDR2 is SVGIG (reference sequence). The CDR3 loop reads CAWRRQLNTEAFF. The CDR3, as DNA: TGTGCCTGGAGACGACAGTTGAACACTGAAGCTTTCTTT. Combining the CDR3 with reference TRBV30 and TRBJ1-1 gives the whole variable domain SQTIHQWPATLVQPVGSPLSLECTVEGTSNPNLYWYRQAAGRGLQLLFYSVGIGQISSEVPQNLSASRPQDRQFILSSKKLLLSDSGFYLCAWRRQLNTEAFFGQGTRLTVV.